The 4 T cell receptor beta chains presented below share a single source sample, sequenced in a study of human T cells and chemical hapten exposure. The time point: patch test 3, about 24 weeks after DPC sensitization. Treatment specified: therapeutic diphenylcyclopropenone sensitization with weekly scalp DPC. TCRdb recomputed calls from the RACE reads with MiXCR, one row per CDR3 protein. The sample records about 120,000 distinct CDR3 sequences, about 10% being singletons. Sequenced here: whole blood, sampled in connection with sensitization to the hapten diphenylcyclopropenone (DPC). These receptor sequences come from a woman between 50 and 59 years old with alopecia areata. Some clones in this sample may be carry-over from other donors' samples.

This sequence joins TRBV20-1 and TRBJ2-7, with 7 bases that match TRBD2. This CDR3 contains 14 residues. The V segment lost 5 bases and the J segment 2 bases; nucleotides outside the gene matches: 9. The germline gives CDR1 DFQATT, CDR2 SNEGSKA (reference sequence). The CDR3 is CSAPGRGPTYEQYF. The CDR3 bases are TGCAGTGCTCCTGGGAGGGGACCAACCTACGAGCAGTACTTC.

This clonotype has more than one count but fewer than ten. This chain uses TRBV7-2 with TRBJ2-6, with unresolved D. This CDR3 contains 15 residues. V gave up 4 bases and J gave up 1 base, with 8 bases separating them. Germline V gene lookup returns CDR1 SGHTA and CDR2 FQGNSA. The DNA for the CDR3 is TGTGCCAGCAGCTCCGGGTGGTCTGGGGCCAACGTCCTGACTTTC. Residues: CASSSGWSGANVLTF.

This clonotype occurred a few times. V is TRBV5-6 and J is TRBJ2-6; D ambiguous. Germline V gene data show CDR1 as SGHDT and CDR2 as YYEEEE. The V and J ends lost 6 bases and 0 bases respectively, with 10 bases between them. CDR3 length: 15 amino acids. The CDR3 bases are TGTGCCAGCACCATAGGCCCCTCTGGGGCCAACGTCCTGACTTTC. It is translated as CASTIGPSGANVLTF.

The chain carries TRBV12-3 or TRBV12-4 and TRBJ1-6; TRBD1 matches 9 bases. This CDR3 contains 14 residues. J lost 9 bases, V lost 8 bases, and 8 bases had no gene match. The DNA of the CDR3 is TGTGCCAGCGGCGTTACAGGGGGCGGTTCACCCCTCCACTTT. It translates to CASGVTGGGSPLHF.